Below are 3 T cell receptor beta chains sequenced from a single sample in a study of blood T cell repertoires in COVID-19. Assay: immunoSEQ multiplex PCR; the TCRdb copy retains only in-frame clones and omits some. The sample shows a few hundred thousand clones, 89% of them seen only once. Sample: PBMCs or T cells enriched from blood (not recorded which). The receptors stem from a woman aged 25-40 years who had recovered from COVID-19.

The V and J genes are TRBV29-1 and TRBJ1-1; tentatively, D is TRBD1 (5 bases). The CDR3 is 12 residues long. Germline V lookup: CDR1 SQVTM, CDR2 ANQGSEA. The germline V and J ends were trimmed by 4 bases and 7 bases, with 13 bases remaining between them. Here the CDR3 reads CSVVLDTGEAFF. The CDR3 DNA follows: TGCAGCGTTGTGTTGGATACAGGTGAAGCTTTCTTT.

CDR3 loop: CASSLGAGTGDSPLHF. CDR3 sequence (DNA): TGCGCCAGCAGCTTGGGAGCCGGGACAGGGGATTCACCCCTCCACTTT. The chain uses TRBV5-1 and TRBJ1-6, with 10 positions matching TRBD1. With V trimmed by 0 bases and J by 8 bases, 5 bases remained unmatched. The germline V gene encodes CDR1 SGHRS and CDR2 YFSETQ. CDR3 length equals 16 residues.

This chain connects TRBV2 to TRBJ1-4; D call uncertain. The CDR3 totals 15 residues. The V end lost 2 bases, the J end lost 8 bases, and 15 bases lay between the germline ends. Germline CDR1 SNHLY, CDR2 FYNNEI. Here the CDR3 DNA reads TGTGCCAGCAGTGAAATTAGCCTTCTAGCCGAAAAACTGTTTTTT. It yields the protein CASSEISLLAEKLFF.